The next 31 T cell receptor beta chains were all read from a single sample in a study of tumor and adjacent non-tumor tissue in lung cancer. The library came from three nested PCR rounds adapted from ARM-PCR protocols. TCRdb called the multiplex PCR reads again in MiXCR, with one record for every CDR3 protein. The sample lists 100,000 to 120,000 distinct CDR3 sequences; 84% were seen once. The template was RNA from unsorted bulk tissue. Material: lung tumor tissue. The receptor set was obtained from a man aged 65 to 79 with non-small cell lung cancer.

Note on this clonotype: At one end the junction does not follow the germline gene, possibly because of a read error. V and J are TRBV20-1 and TRBJ2-3, with D perhaps TRBD2 (5 bases). Germline CDR1 and CDR2: DFQATT and SNEGSKA (reference sequence). The CDR3 loop spans 16 amino acids. CDR3 loop: CSAVEARTDFTDTHYF. The CDR3 DNA follows: TGCAGTGCTGTAGAGGCCAGGACGGACTTCACAGATACGCACTATTTT.

In this sample, this clonotype turned up a few times. Just one base apart from a much larger clone, this may be a read error. The DNA for the CDR3 is TGCAGTGCTAGAAATAGCGGGAGCCCGTTCGATGAGCAGTTCTTC. Amino acid sequence: CSARNSGSPFDEQFF. This chain uses TRBV20-1 with TRBJ2-1, with 9 bases identical to TRBD2. Germline CDR1 and CDR2: DFQATT and SNEGSKA (reference sequence). J lost 8 bases, V lost 2 bases, and 10 bases had no gene match. The CDR3 spans 15 residues.

With regard to this clonotype: At one boundary the junction diverges from the germline segment, which might be a read error. The chain carries TRBV6-1 and TRBJ1-1; D call uncertain. The CDR3 spans 14 residues. Germline V gene data show CDR1 as MNHNS and CDR2 as SASEGT. This chain's CDR3 is CASTGGRRHTEVFF. Here the CDR3 DNA reads TGTGCTAGCACCGGAGGTCGGCGACACACTGAAGTTTTCTTT.

Comment on this clonotype: The junction differs from germline at one of its ends, possibly a read error. The CDR3: CVSSPRLAGGSEQETQYF. In DNA, the CDR3 is TGTGTCAGCAGCCCAAGACTGGCGGGAGGATCAGAACAAGAGACCCAGTACTTC. V is TRBV12-3 or TRBV12-4 and J is TRBJ2-5; TRBD2 matches 8 bases. This CDR3 is built from 18 residues.

This clonotype appeared many times. The V gene is TRBV28, the J gene TRBJ1-2; D possibly corresponds to TRBD1 (6 bases). CDR1 is MDHEN and CDR2 is SYDVKM in the germline V gene. The CDR3 totals 14 residues. V was pared by 6 bases and J by 1 base, with 12 bases between. This chain's CDR3 is CASRRRGFNYGYTF. CDR3 bases: TGTGCCAGCAGACGAAGGGGGTTTAACTATGGCTACACCTTC.

The chain recombines TRBV28 with TRBJ1-1, with 8 bases matching TRBD1. The CDR3 covers 16 residues. Per germline, CDR1 MDHEN and CDR2 SYDVKM. Unmatched junction bases numbered 15, after V lost 10 bases and J lost 2 bases. The CDR3 loop is CAIIHLLRGLNTEAFF. CDR3 bases: TGTGCCATCATTCATTTACTCAGGGGGCTCAACACTGAAGCTTTCTTT. The variable domain in full, completed from reference TRBV28 and TRBJ1-1, reads DVKVTQSSRYLVKRTGEKVFLECVQDMDHENMFWYRQDPGLGLRLIYFSYDVKMKEKGDIPEGYSVSREKKERFSLILESASTNQTSMYLCAIIHLLRGLNTEAFFGQGTRLTVV.

About this clonotype: A read error may produce the germline difference seen at one junction end. V and J are TRBV6-5 and TRBJ2-2; D call uncertain. CDR1 is MNHEY and CDR2 is SVGAGI in the germline V gene. The CDR3 sequence is 16 residues long. The CDR3 sequence: CAGSLKAKADTGELFF. The CDR3 DNA reads TGTGCCGGCAGCCTCAAAGCGAAGGCGGACACCGGGGAGCTGTTTTTT.

The chain recombines TRBV28 with TRBJ1-2, with D perhaps TRBD1 (6 bases). Germline CDR1 is MDHEN and CDR2 is SYDVKM. V gave up 6 bases and J gave up 10 bases, with 18 bases separating them. The CDR3 contains 13 residues. CDR3 DNA sequence: TGTGCCAGCAGCCTAGGACAGACCTACGCCTACACCTTC. This gives the protein CASSLGQTYAYTF.

Turning to this clonotype: Given a much more abundant clone one base away, this may be a read error. This chain links TRBV20-1 with TRBJ2-3; tentatively, D is TRBD2 (7 bases). CDR1 and CDR2 from the germline V gene are DFQATT and SNEGSKA (reference sequence). Trimming removed 6 bases from V and 7 bases from J, with 17 bases in between. The CDR3 totals 13 residues. The CDR3 is CSAVWGGTNTQYF. The DNA of the CDR3 is TGCAGTGCCGTTTGGGGGGGGACAAATACGCAGTATTTT.

The rearrangement joins TRBV4-1 to TRBJ2-7; maybe TRBD1 (6 bases). Germline CDR1 and CDR2: MGHRA and YSYEKL. V lost 1 base and J 8 bases, leaving 15 bases between the germline ends. The CDR3 loop spans 14 amino acids. In nucleotides, the CDR3 is TGCGCCAGCAGCCAAGGAGGGGGTTGTGAACAGCAGTACTTC. This gives the protein CASSQGGGCEQQYF.

Details on this clonotype: The CDR3 ends on some other residue instead of the conserved phenylalanine or tryptophan, so this is likely a read error. The DNA is omitted, as the CDR3 cannot be located on it reliably, and the CDR3 follows TCRdb's listing. The V call is TRBV12-3 or TRBV12-4, the J call TRBJ2-1. The CDR3 sequence runs 13 residues, both termini included. This CDR3 is CASRAGCAFDLFL.

V usage is TRBV5-4 and J usage is TRBJ2-1; D gene uncertain. The V and J ends lost 4 bases and 10 bases respectively, with 18 bases between them. Germline assignment: CDR1 SGHNT and CDR2 YYREEE (reference sequence). This CDR3 comprises 14 residues. CDR3 DNA: TGTGCCAGCAGCGTTGCACCAGGTGGCTACGAGCAGTTCTTC. Translating it yields CASSVAPGGYEQFF.

The chain recombines TRBV10-3 with TRBJ2-5, with 9 bases lining up with TRBD2. The CDR3 extends over 12 amino acids. Germline V gene data show CDR1 as ENHRY and CDR2 as SYGVKD. Trimming took 11 bases from V and 10 from J; bases not matched to a gene: 11. This chain's CDR3 is CAHSGSGEVQYF. In DNA, the CDR3 is TGTGCCCATAGCGGGAGCGGGGAGGTCCAGTACTTC.

A note on this clonotype: A read error may account for a junction end that differs from germline. The genes are TRBV10-3 and TRBJ2-3; perhaps TRBD1 as D (5 bases). The CDR3 length is 11 residues. The V gene's germline CDR1 is ENHRY and CDR2 SYGVKD. The CDR3 bases are TGTGCCGTCGGACCGACAGATACACAGTATTTT. As protein: CAVGPTDTQYF.

The gene calls are TRBV6-5 and TRBJ2-7; D assignment may be TRBD1 or TRBD2 (5 bases each). Trimming cost V 5 bases and J 4 bases, with 21 bases left between them. CDR1 and CDR2 from the germline V gene are MNHEY and SVGAGI. The CDR3 loop spans 16 amino acids. CDR3 DNA sequence: TGTGCCAGCAGTCCTGGGGGAGCGAGGGAAACTTACGAGCAGTACTTC. This translates into CASSPGGARETYEQYF.

Details on this clonotype: Germline is not matched at one junction end, which may reflect a read error. This chain connects TRBV29-1 to TRBJ2-7; D is undetermined. The CDR3 extends over 13 amino acids. Per germline, CDR1 SQVTM and CDR2 ANQGSEA. CDR3 protein: CIHGPLNSYEQYF. The DNA for the CDR3 is TGCATCCACGGGCCACTAAACTCCTACGAGCAGTATTTC.

Remarks on this clonotype: At one end the junction does not follow the germline gene, possibly because of a read error. The J gene is TRBJ2-2, the V gene TRBV4-1, with TRBD1 matching 10 bases. In germline, CDR1 is MGHRA, CDR2 YSYEKL. The CDR3 loop spans 17 amino acids. The CDR3 nucleotides are TGTGCCAACAGCCAAGGTCGGGACAGGGGTTACACCGGGGAGCTGTTTTTT. It specifies CANSQGRDRGYTGELFF.

Comment on this clonotype: A clone one base away is much larger, so this may be a read error. This chain uses TRBV5-1 with TRBJ1-4; TRBD1 is a possible D gene (5 bases). CDR1 is SGHRS, CDR2 YFSETQ, per germline. The CDR3 length is 14 residues. Trimming left V 2 bases short and J 11 bases short, with 16 bases between. The CDR3 region is CASSLGDSEGKLFF. CDR3 DNA: TGCGCCAGCAGCTTAGGAGACAGTGAGGGGAAACTGTTTTTT.

A word on this clonotype: Germline and junction disagree at one end, which may indicate a read error. The chain recombines TRBV2 with TRBJ2-7; D is possibly TRBD2 (6 bases). There are 16 residues in the CDR3. The germline CDR1 and CDR2 sequences are SNHLY and FYNNEI. The DNA of the CDR3 is TGTGCCATCAGTGAAGCGATCCGCGGGGAGCTATCCGAGCAGTACTTC. Translation: CAISEAIRGELSEQYF. The full variable domain, rest sourced from reference TRBV2 and TRBJ2-7, is EPEVTQTPSHQVTQMGQEVILRCVPISNHLYFYWYRQILGQKVEFLVSFYNNEISEKSEIFDDQFSVERPDGSNFTLKIRSTKLEDSAMYFCAISEAIRGELSEQYFGPGTRLTVT.

To note about this clonotype: Its ends do not fully match the called genes, so a read error is possible. The rearrangement links TRBV5-1 to TRBJ1-3; tentative D call: TRBD1 (6 bases). Germline V gives CDR1 SGHRS, CDR2 YFSETQ. The CDR3 is made up of 16 amino acids. CDR3 in DNA: TGCGCCAGCAGCGAAATAGGGGGGTTCACTGGAAACACCAAATATTTT. It specifies CASSEIGGFTGNTKYF.

About this clonotype: The final CDR3 position lacks the conserved phenylalanine or tryptophan, pointing to a likely read error. The J gene is TRBJ2-1, the V gene TRBV7-9, with D tentatively TRBD2 (5 bases). V lost 11 bases and J lost 1, with 12 bases in between. CDR3 length: 13 residues. Germline CDR1 and CDR2: SEHNR and FQNEAQ (reference sequence). CDR3 sequence (DNA): TGTGCCGGCCACCGGGATTCCTACAATGAGCAGTTCATC. It is translated as CAGHRDSYNEQFI.

Points on this clonotype: A read error may account for a junction end that differs from germline. The genes are TRBV29-1 and TRBJ1-5, with D maybe TRBD1 (5 bases). The CDR3 loop spans 13 amino acids. Per germline, CDR1 SQVTM and CDR2 ANQGSEA. CDR3 sequence reads: CSVEEQEGQPRHF. CDR3 nucleotide sequence: TGCAGCGTTGAAGAACAGGAAGGGCAGCCCCGGCATTTT. Drawing the rest from reference TRBV29-1 and TRBJ1-5, the complete variable domain is SAVISQKPSRDICQRGTSLTIQCQVDSQVTMMFWYRQQPGQSLTLIATANQGSEATYESGFVIDKFPISRPNLTFSTLTVSNMSPEDSSIYLCSVEEQEGQPRHFGDGTRLSIL.

Points on this clonotype: The germline gene is not matched at one end of the junction; a read error may be the cause. This sequence joins TRBV12-3 or TRBV12-4 and TRBJ2-5, with no clear D. This CDR3 comprises 11 residues. CDR3 protein: CASISQETRYF. For the CDR3, the DNA is TGTGCCAGCATAAGCCAGGAGACCCGGTACTTC.

The V and J genes are TRBV2 and TRBJ2-7, with a weak D call TRBD2 (6 bases). V was shortened by 4 bases and J by 2 bases, with 15 bases between the two germline ends. Germline V gives CDR1 SNHLY, CDR2 FYNNEI. This CDR3 contains 15 residues. The CDR3 spells CASSASLAITYEQYF. DNA for the CDR3: TGTGCCAGCAGTGCAAGCCTAGCGATAACCTACGAGCAGTACTTC.

In the case of this clonotype: As the CDR3 is not closed by the conserved phenylalanine or tryptophan, this likely results from a read error. V is TRBV6-5 and J is TRBJ2-6; TRBD1 aligns across 7 bases. The CDR3 is 17 amino acids. Germline lookup yields CDR1 MNHEY and CDR2 SVGAGI. CDR3: CASSYGTVDSGANVLTS. CDR3 nucleotides: TGTGCAAGCAGTTACGGGACAGTCGACTCTGGGGCCAACGTCCTGACTTCC.

Concerning this clonotype: A much larger clone differs from this one at a single base, so this may be a read error. The V gene is TRBV15, the J gene TRBJ1-3; D may be TRBD1 (5 bases). The ends were cut back, 4 bases at V and 4 bases at J, with 11 bases in the middle. Germline CDR1 and CDR2: LNHNV and YYDKDF (reference sequence). The CDR3 sequence is 14 residues long. The CDR3 DNA reads as TGTGCCACCAGCAACGGGACCGACGGAAACACCATATATTTT. Encoded protein: CATSNGTDGNTIYF.

The chain joins TRBV29-1 to TRBJ1-1; D unresolved. CDR3 length: 12 amino acids. Germline V gives CDR1 SQVTM, CDR2 ANQGSEA. V lost 4 bases and J 11 bases, leaving 17 bases between the germline ends. This CDR3 reads CSVVTERPNAFF. In nucleotides, the CDR3 is TGCAGCGTTGTGACGGAGAGGCCTAATGCTTTCTTT.

On this clonotype: This may come from a read error, since a much larger clone is one base off. The chain has TRBV2 and TRBJ1-2; TRBD1 agrees at 8 bases. This CDR3 is 14 amino acids long. Germline V gene sequence: CDR1 SNHLY, CDR2 FYNNEI. The CDR3 is CASMWTGTSYDYTF. In nucleotides, the CDR3 is TGTGCCAGCATGTGGACAGGGACAAGCTATGACTACACCTTC. The full variable domain, in which reference TRBV2 and TRBJ1-2 provide the parts outside the CDR3, is EPEVTQTPSHQVTQMGQEVILRCVPISNHLYFYWYRQILGQKVEFLVSFYNNEISEKSEIFDDQFSVERPDGSNFTLKIRSTKLEDSAMYFCASMWTGTSYDYTFGSGTRLTVV.

Points on this clonotype: Its ends do not fully match the called genes, so a read error is possible. The chain has TRBV29-1 and TRBJ2-1; D possibly corresponds to TRBD2 (7 bases). The CDR3 spans 14 residues. The germline V gene encodes CDR1 SQVTM and CDR2 ANQGSEA. CDR3 sequence: CSALGRDTNNEEFF. CDR3 nucleotides: TGCAGCGCTTTGGGGAGGGACACAAACAATGAGGAGTTCTTC.

A note on this clonotype: The conserved final phenylalanine or tryptophan is absent from the CDR3, which likely points to a read error. The rearrangement uses TRBV11-2 and TRBJ1-1; D gene uncertain. Germline CDR1 SGHAT, CDR2 FQNNGV. CDR3 length equals 15 residues. CDR3 region: CAISFANSRNTEAFV. The CDR3 nucleotides read TGTGCCATCAGCTTCGCCAATTCGAGGAACACTGAAGCTTTCGTT.

A remark on this clonotype: Compared with germline, one end of the junction differs, possibly owing to a read error. This rearrangement joins TRBV4-1 to TRBJ2-7; D possibly matches TRBD1 or TRBD2 (6 bases each). The germline V gene encodes CDR1 MGHRA and CDR2 YSYEKL. The CDR3 loop spans 16 amino acids. DNA for the CDR3: TGCACCAGCAGCCGTACACTATCGGGAGAGGGGGACGAGCAGTACTTC. Residues: CTSSRTLSGEGDEQYF.